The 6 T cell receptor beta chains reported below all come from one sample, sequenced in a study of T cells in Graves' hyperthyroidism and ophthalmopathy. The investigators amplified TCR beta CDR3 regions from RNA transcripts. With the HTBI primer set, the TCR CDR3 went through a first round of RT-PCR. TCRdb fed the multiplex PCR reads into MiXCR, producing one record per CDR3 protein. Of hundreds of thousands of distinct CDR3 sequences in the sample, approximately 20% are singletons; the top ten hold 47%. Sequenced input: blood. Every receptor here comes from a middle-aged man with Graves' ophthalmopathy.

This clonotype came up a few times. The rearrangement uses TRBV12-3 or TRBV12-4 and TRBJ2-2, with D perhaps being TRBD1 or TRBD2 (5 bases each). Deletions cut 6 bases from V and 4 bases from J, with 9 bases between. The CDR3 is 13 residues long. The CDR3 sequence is CASSVGTTGELFF. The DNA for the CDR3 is TGTGCCAGCAGCGTCGGGACCACCGGGGAGCTGTTTTTT.

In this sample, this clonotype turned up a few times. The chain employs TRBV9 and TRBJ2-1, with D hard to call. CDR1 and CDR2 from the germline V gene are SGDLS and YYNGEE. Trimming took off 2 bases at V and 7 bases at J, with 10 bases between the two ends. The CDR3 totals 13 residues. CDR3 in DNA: TGTGCCAGCAGCGTTAGAAGTGGGAATGAGCAGTTCTTC. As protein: CASSVRSGNEQFF.

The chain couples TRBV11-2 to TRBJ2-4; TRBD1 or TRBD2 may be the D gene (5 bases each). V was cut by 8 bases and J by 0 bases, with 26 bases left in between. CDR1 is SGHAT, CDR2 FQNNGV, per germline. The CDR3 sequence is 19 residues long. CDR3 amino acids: CASGYPPTGTALAKNIQYF. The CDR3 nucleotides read TGTGCCAGCGGATACCCCCCTACCGGGACGGCGCTAGCCAAAAACATTCAGTACTTC. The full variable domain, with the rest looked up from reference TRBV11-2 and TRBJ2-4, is EAGVAQSPRYKIIEKRQSVAFWCNPISGHATLYWYQQILGQGPKLLIQFQNNGVVDDSQLPKDRFSAERLKGVDSTLKIQPAKLEDSAVYLCASGYPPTGTALAKNIQYFGAGTRLSVL.

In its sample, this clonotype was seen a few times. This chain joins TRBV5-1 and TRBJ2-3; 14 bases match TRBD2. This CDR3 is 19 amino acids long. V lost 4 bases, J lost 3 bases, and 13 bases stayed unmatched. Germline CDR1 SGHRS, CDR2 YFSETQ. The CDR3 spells CASSHRTSGRPRETDTQYF. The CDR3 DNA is TGCGCCAGCAGCCACCGGACTAGCGGGAGGCCCCGAGAGACAGATACGCAGTATTTT. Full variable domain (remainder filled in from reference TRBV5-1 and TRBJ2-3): KAGVTQTPRYLIKTRGQQVTLSCSPISGHRSVSWYQQTPGQGLQFLFEYFSETQRNKGNFPGRFSGRQFSNSRSEMNVSTLELGDSALYLCASSHRTSGRPRETDTQYFGPGTRLTVL.

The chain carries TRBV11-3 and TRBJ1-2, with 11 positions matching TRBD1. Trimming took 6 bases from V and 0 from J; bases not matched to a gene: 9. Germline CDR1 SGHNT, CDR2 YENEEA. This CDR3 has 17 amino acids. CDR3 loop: CASRPPGQGDTNYGYTF. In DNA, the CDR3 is TGTGCCAGCAGACCACCGGGACAGGGGGATACTAACTATGGCTACACCTTC.

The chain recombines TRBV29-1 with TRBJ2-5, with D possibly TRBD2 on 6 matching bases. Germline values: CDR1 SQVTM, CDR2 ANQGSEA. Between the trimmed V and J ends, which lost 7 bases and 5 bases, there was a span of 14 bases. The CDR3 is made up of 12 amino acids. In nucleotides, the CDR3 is TGCAGCGGGGGAGGCATCAGGGAGACCCAGTACTTC. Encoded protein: CSGGGIRETQYF.